This T cell receptor (beta chain) appears in the sequencing data of a study of response to subunit inactivated influenza vaccine. Study outcomes and limitations: T cells newly recruited by each seasonal influenza vaccination are few, the authors suggested.

CDR1 is LGHDT, CDR2 YNNKEL, per germline (reference sequence). CDR3 length: 11 amino acids. Deletions cut 1 base from V and 13 bases from J, with 10 bases between. In TCRdb, the RT-PCR reads were re-called with MiXCR into one record per CDR3 protein. The sample yields about 520,000 distinct CDR3 sequences, 9.5% to 12% seen once. This clonotype was seen a few times. Its antigen is still unknown. The sample consisted of PBMCs from blood, taken roughly 48 days after vaccination. V usage is TRBV3-1 and J usage is TRBJ2-5; a possible D gene is TRBD2 (5 bases). The receptor's source is a middle-aged man who received an inactivated influenza vaccine. The CDR3 sequence: CASSQARTVYF. The CDR3 DNA sequence: TGTGCCAGCAGCCAAGCCAGGACTGTGTACTTC.